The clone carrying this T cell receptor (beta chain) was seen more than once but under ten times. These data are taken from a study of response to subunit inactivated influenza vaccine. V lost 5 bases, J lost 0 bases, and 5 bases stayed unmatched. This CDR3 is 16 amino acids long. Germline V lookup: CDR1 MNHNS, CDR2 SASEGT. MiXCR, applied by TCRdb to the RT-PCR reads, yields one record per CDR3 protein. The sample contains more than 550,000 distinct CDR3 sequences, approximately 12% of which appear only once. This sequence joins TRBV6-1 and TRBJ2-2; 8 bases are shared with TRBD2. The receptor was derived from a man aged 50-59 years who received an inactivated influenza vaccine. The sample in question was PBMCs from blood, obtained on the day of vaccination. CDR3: CASSPSGLANTGELFF. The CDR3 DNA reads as TGTGCCAGCAGTCCGTCGGGACTAGCGAACACCGGGGAGCTGTTTTTT.